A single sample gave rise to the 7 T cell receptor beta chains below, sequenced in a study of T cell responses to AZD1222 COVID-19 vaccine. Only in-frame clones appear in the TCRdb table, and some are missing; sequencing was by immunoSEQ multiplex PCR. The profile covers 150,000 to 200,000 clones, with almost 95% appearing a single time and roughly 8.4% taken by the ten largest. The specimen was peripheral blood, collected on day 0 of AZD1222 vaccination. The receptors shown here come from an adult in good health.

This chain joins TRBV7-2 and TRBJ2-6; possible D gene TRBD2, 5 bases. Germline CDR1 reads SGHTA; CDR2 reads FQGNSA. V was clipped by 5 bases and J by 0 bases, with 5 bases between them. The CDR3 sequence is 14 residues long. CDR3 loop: CASSRDSGANVLTF. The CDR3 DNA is TGTGCCAGCAGCCGGGACTCTGGGGCCAACGTCCTGACTTTC. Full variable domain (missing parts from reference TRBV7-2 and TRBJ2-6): GAGVSQSPSNKVTEKGKDVELRCDPISGHTALYWYRQSLGQGLEFLIYFQGNSAPDKSGLPSDRFSAERTGGSVSTLTIQRTQQEDSAVYLCASSRDSGANVLTFGAGSRLTVL.

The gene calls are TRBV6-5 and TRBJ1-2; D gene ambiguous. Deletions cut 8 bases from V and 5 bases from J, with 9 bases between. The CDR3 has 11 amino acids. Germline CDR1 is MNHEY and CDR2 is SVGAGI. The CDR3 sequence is CASFGKYGYTF. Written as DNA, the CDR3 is TGTGCCAGCTTTGGAAAGTATGGCTACACCTTC.

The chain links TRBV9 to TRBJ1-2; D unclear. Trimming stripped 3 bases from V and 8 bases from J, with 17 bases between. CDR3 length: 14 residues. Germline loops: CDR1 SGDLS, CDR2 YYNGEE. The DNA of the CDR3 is TGTGCCAGCAGCGGACGCAGCGCAACTATGGGCTACACCTTC. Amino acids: CASSGRSATMGYTF.

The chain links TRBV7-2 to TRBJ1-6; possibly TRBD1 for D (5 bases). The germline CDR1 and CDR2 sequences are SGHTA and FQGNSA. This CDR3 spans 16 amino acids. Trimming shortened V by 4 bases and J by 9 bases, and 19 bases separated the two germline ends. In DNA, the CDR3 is TGTGCCAGCAGCTCCGGGGGAACGTCGGGACGTTCACCCCTCCACTTT. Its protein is CASSSGGTSGRSPLHF.

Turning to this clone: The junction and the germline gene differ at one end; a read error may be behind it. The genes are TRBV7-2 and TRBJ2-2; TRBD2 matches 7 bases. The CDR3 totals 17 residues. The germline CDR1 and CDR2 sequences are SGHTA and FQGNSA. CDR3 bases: TGTGCCAGCACCTTAAGCGGGGTGGGGAGTGGGACCGGGGAGCTGTTTTTT. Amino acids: CASTLSGVGSGTGELFF.

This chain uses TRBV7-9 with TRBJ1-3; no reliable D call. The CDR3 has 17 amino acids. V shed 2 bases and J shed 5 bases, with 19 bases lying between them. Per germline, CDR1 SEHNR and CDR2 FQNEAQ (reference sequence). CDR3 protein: CASSLTISAETRNTIYF. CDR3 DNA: TGTGCCAGCAGCTTAACTATATCAGCGGAAACTCGAAACACCATATATTTT.

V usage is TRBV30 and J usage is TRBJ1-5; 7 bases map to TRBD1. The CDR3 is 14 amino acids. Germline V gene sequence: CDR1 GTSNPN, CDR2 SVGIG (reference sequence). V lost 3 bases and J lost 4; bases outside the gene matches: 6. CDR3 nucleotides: TGTGCCTGGAGCTCCGGACAGGCTAATCAGCCCCAGCATTTT. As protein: CAWSSGQANQPQHF. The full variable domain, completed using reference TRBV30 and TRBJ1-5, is SQTIHQWPATLVQPVGSPLSLECTVEGTSNPNLYWYRQAAGRGLQLLFYSVGIGQISSEVPQNLSASRPQDRQFILSSKKLLLSDSGFYLCAWSSGQANQPQHFGDGTRLSIL.